This T cell receptor (beta chain) was documented in a study of cytomegalovirus exposure and HLA in healthy donors. Across the whole study: Assignment to the Caucasian-associated ancestry cluster applied to less than 85% of the approximately 360 genotyped donors.

On this clone itself: Given a far larger clone just one base away, this is likely a sequencing read error.

With 60 Vbeta and 13 Jbeta primers, the PCR was carried out. Libraries were prepared by immunoSEQ multiplex PCR; TCRdb keeps only in-frame clonotypes and omits some of them. Of 150,000 to 250,000 clones in the sample, roughly four fifths were seen once. Trimming took 10 bases from V and 5 from J; bases not matched to a gene: 13. CDR1 and CDR2 (germline): MNHEY, SVGAGI. This CDR3 has 15 amino acids. The rearrangement links TRBV6-5 to TRBJ2-1; TRBD2 matches at 8 bases. This TCR derives from a man in his thirties or forties in good health and CMV-seronegative. What was sequenced was PBMCs. CDR3 nucleotide sequence: TGTGCCAACAGCGAGGGACTAGAGGGCCACAATGAGCAGTTCTTC. Residues: CANSEGLEGHNEQFF.